These 26 T cell receptor beta chains were sequenced from one sample in a study of regulatory T cells in long-lasting Graves disease. HTBI primers from iRepertoire and Arm-PCR of CDR3 regions yielded the TCR beta libraries. In TCRdb, the multiplex PCR reads were re-called with MiXCR into one record per CDR3 protein. The top ten hold about 40% of the sample, which has approximately 310,000 distinct CDR3 sequences, 15% to 20% seen once. The time point is: newly diagnosed GD, antithyroid drugs for less than 3 months. Construction of the TCR library relied on RNA isolated from PBMCs. This specimen was peripheral blood mononuclear cells (PBMCs), taken at new diagnosis, from a patient treated with antithyroid drugs. These receptors were taken from a female donor with Graves disease.

This clonotype was recorded many times. This sequence joins TRBV12-3 or TRBV12-4 and TRBJ2-5, with D perhaps TRBD2 (6 bases). The CDR3 consists of 14 residues. Trimming pared 7 bases from V and 5 bases from J, leaving 17 bases between. The CDR3 is CASNRDLRSETQYF. CDR3 DNA: TGTGCCAGCAACCGGGACTTAAGGAGTGAGACCCAGTACTTC.

A few counts support this clonotype. This chain joins TRBV13 and TRBJ2-3; D might be TRBD2 (5 bases). The CDR3 extends over 16 amino acids. V shed 0 bases and J shed 2 bases, with 12 bases lying between them. Germline V CDR1 and CDR2: PRHDT, FYEKMQ (reference sequence). This CDR3 is CASSLGPAGYTDTQYF. The CDR3 DNA is TGTGCCAGCAGCTTAGGCCCCGCGGGCTACACAGATACGCAGTATTTT.

In this sample, this clonotype turned up a few times. The V gene is TRBV20-1, the J gene TRBJ2-1; weak D call: TRBD2 (5 bases). Germline V lookup: CDR1 DFQATT, CDR2 SNEGSKA (reference sequence). The germline V and J ends were trimmed by 5 bases and 9 bases, with 23 bases remaining between them. The CDR3 totals 15 residues. CDR3 in DNA: TGCAGTGCTCTCCTCCACCGCTTGAGGGCCGGTGAGCAGTTCTTC. Protein: CSALLHRLRAGEQFF.

The chain is built from TRBV6-1 and TRBJ2-7, with TRBD2 identical over 14 bases. The CDR3 has 12 residues. Germline CDR1 and CDR2: MNHNS and SASEGT. J lost 9 bases, V lost 8 bases, and 3 bases had no gene match. The CDR3 protein is CASRGTSGRQYF. The CDR3 DNA is TGTGCCAGCCGAGGGACTAGCGGGAGGCAGTACTTC.

This clonotype has a count of ten or more. V and J are TRBV27 and TRBJ1-2, with 7 bases lining up with TRBD1. V lost 5 bases to trimming and J lost 2 bases; unmatched junction nucleotides: 5. This CDR3 is 14 amino acids long. Germline CDR1 is MNHEY and CDR2 is SMNVEV (reference sequence). The CDR3 sequence is CASSTRGGNYGYTF. The CDR3 DNA sequence: TGTGCCAGCAGTACCAGGGGGGGGAACTATGGCTACACCTTC.

The sample holds many counts of this clonotype. The rearrangement uses TRBV10-3 and TRBJ2-1, with D perhaps TRBD2 (5 bases). Looked up from germline, CDR1 is ENHRY and CDR2 is SYGVKD. The CDR3 contains 14 residues. Deletions cut 3 bases from V and 8 bases from J, with 14 bases between. CDR3 coding DNA: TGTGCCATCAGTGACAAGCTAGCTGGAGATGAGCAGTTCTTC. It yields the protein CAISDKLAGDEQFF.

Regarding this clonotype: It may be a read error: a sequence one base away is much more abundant. Here the CDR3 DNA reads TGTGCCAGCAGTTACTTCAGGGGAGCGACGGCTGAAGCTTTCTTT. Amino acid sequence: CASSYFRGATAEAFF. This sequence joins TRBV13 and TRBJ2-3, with D possibly TRBD1 on 6 matching bases. TRBJ1-1 explains the end of the DNA better; the J call may be wrong. CDR3 length equals 15 residues. The germline CDR1 and CDR2 sequences are PRHDT and FYEKMQ (reference sequence).

This clonotype was recorded at least ten times. The V and J genes are TRBV24-1 and TRBJ2-3; TRBD1 is a possible D gene (6 bases). Germline values: CDR1 KGHDR, CDR2 SFDVKD. The germline V and J ends were trimmed by 5 bases and 3 bases, with 14 bases remaining between them. The CDR3 extends over 15 amino acids. DNA for the CDR3: TGTGCCACCAGTGGACAGGTGCTGGGGACAGATACGCAGTATTTT. This gives the protein CATSGQVLGTDTQYF.

This clonotype was recorded at least ten times. The rearrangement uses TRBV19 and TRBJ2-1, with TRBD2 matching 11 bases. From germline, CDR1 is LNHDA and CDR2 SQIVND (reference sequence). This CDR3 contains 17 residues. Losses at the gene ends were 7 bases for V and 4 bases for J; bases not matched to a gene: 12. The CDR3: CASKRSRGLAEYNEQFF. The CDR3 DNA follows: TGTGCCAGTAAACGATCCCGGGGACTAGCGGAATACAATGAGCAGTTCTTC.

This clonotype has at least ten counts. The rearrangement uses TRBV5-6 and TRBJ2-1, with TRBD2 identical over 12 bases. CDR3 length equals 19 residues. The V segment lost 4 bases and the J segment 0 bases; nucleotides outside the gene matches: 11. Per germline, CDR1 SGHDT and CDR2 YYEEEE. The chain's CDR3 is CASSLGLAGFGSSYNEQFF. The CDR3 coding sequence is TGTGCCAGCAGCCTGGGACTAGCGGGTTTTGGTAGCTCCTACAATGAGCAGTTCTTC.

This clonotype came up many times. The chain joins TRBV29-1 to TRBJ2-3; D not resolved. CDR1 is SQVTM, CDR2 ANQGSEA, per germline. The CDR3 runs to 11 residues. V lost 6 bases to trimming and J lost 6 bases, with 10 bases between them. The CDR3 DNA reads TGCAGCGTCCTTAGTGGGGATACGCAGTATTTT. This sequence encodes CSVLSGDTQYF.

The chain is built from TRBV28 and TRBJ2-3; 7 bases line up with TRBD1. Germline V gives CDR1 MDHEN, CDR2 SYDVKM. J gave up 2 bases and V 4 bases, and 6 bases lay outside the gene matches. The CDR3 runs to 15 residues. CDR3 region: CASSSPGQTTDTQYF. The CDR3 DNA sequence: TGTGCCAGCAGTTCCCCGGGACAGACCACAGATACGCAGTATTTT.

This clonotype was seen repeatedly, ten times or more. This chain connects TRBV12-3 or TRBV12-4 to TRBJ2-4; D unclear. Deletions cut 4 bases from V and 2 bases from J, with 0 bases between. This CDR3 contains 11 residues. CDR3 in DNA: TGTGCCAGCAGTTCCAAAAACATTCAGTACTTC. Encoded protein: CASSSKNIQYF.

This clonotype has ten or more counts. The chain's CDR3 is CASSIDGQGRGYSPLHF. CDR3 DNA sequence: TGTGCCAGTAGTATAGATGGCCAGGGACGAGGATATTCACCCCTCCACTTT. V and J are TRBV19 and TRBJ1-6; D possibly corresponds to TRBD1 (5 bases). The V gene lost 0 bases and the J gene lost 8 bases, with 17 bases spanning the gap. The V gene's germline CDR1 is LNHDA and CDR2 SQIVND (reference sequence). The CDR3 spans 17 residues.

This clonotype came up many times. This rearrangement joins TRBV20-1 to TRBJ1-2; possible D gene TRBD1, 5 bases. The germline V and J ends were trimmed by 5 bases and 5 bases, with 12 bases remaining between them. The CDR3 runs 12 residues. Germline V gene lookup returns CDR1 DFQATT and CDR2 SNEGSKA (reference sequence). CDR3 in DNA: TGCAGTGCTGGGAATACAGGTTATGGCTACACCTTC. Encoded protein: CSAGNTGYGYTF.

The chain links TRBV3-1 to TRBJ2-1; TRBD2 is a possible D gene (6 bases). This CDR3 has 15 amino acids. CDR1 and CDR2 (germline): LGHDT, YNNKEL (reference sequence). Trimming left V 0 bases short and J 9 bases short, with 15 bases between. In DNA, the CDR3 is TGTGCCAGCAGCCAAGAGCCGGGAGTGGGGGGTGAGCAGTTCTTC. Translation gives CASSQEPGVGGEQFF.

The table lists this clonotype with many counts. The chain uses TRBV30 and TRBJ1-2; TRBD1 aligns across 10 bases. Trimming removed 0 bases from V and 8 bases from J; junction bases left unmatched: 3. This CDR3 region has 13 residues. Per the germline V gene, CDR1 is GTSNPN and CDR2 is SVGIG (reference sequence). The CDR3, as DNA: TGTGCCTGGAGTGTGGAGACAGGGGGCGGCTACACCTTC. Protein: CAWSVETGGGYTF.

This clonotype was found a few times. This clone may be a read error of a much larger clone one base away. The chain carries TRBV28 and TRBJ2-1; D is perhaps TRBD2 (6 bases). This CDR3 comprises 15 residues. V was pared by 8 bases and J by 10 bases, with 24 bases between. In germline, CDR1 is MDHEN, CDR2 SYDVKM. This CDR3 is CASGSLRDGNYEQFF. Written as DNA, the CDR3 is TGTGCCAGCGGGTCGCTGCGGGACGGAAATTACGAGCAGTTCTTC.

In its sample, this clonotype was seen many times. V and J are TRBV11-2 and TRBJ2-2; 7 nucleotides line up with TRBD1. V was pared by 5 bases and J by 4 bases, with 7 bases of the junction left unmatched. Germline V gene sequence: CDR1 SGHAT, CDR2 FQNNGV. The CDR3 length is 15 residues. The CDR3 loop reads CASSPRQGGTGELFF. The CDR3 region has the DNA TGTGCCAGCAGCCCACGACAGGGTGGCACCGGGGAGCTGTTTTTT. Full variable domain (remainder filled in from reference TRBV11-2 and TRBJ2-2): EAGVAQSPRYKIIEKRQSVAFWCNPISGHATLYWYQQILGQGPKLLIQFQNNGVVDDSQLPKDRFSAERLKGVDSTLKIQPAKLEDSAVYLCASSPRQGGTGELFFGEGSRLTVL.

This clonotype was observed many times. The rearrangement joins TRBV13 to TRBJ1-1, with D perhaps TRBD1 (6 bases). Trimming took 5 bases from V and 5 from J, leaving 15 bases between them. The CDR3 spans 14 residues. Germline CDR1 and CDR2: PRHDT and FYEKMQ (reference sequence). CDR3 DNA sequence: TGTGCCAGCAGCAACGAGGGGGGAAGGACTGAAGCTTTCTTT. It codes for CASSNEGGRTEAFF.

A word on this clonotype: This likely stems from a read error, as it lies one base from a far larger clone. The CDR3 end shows no conserved phenylalanine or tryptophan, and so a read error is likely. The chain is built from TRBV6-1 and TRBJ1-2; TRBD1 matches at 9 bases. Germline V gene lookup returns CDR1 MNHNS and CDR2 SASEGT. V lost 6 bases, J lost 5 bases, and 7 bases stayed unmatched. The CDR3 loop spans 14 amino acids. The CDR3, as DNA: TGTGCCAGCAGCGTACAGGGGGCCGGGTATGGCTACACCTCC. It yields the protein CASSVQGAGYGYTS.

This clonotype turned up a few times. The chain joins TRBV5-5 to TRBJ2-1; D may be TRBD1 or TRBD2 (5 bases each). Trimming stripped 2 bases from V and 6 bases from J, with 9 bases between. This CDR3 region has 13 residues. Germline values: CDR1 SGHKS, CDR2 YYEKEE (reference sequence). CDR3 in amino acids: CASSFLGGNEQFF. CDR3 DNA: TGTGCCAGCAGCTTTCTTGGGGGCAATGAGCAGTTCTTC. Combining the CDR3 with reference TRBV5-5 and TRBJ2-1 gives the whole variable domain DAGVTQSPTHLIKTRGQQVTLRCSPISGHKSVSWYQQVLGQGPQFIFQYYEKEERGRGNFPDRFSARQFPNYSSELNVNALLLGDSALYLCASSFLGGNEQFFGPGTRLTVL.

V usage is TRBV6-2 or TRBV6-3 and J usage is TRBJ2-1, with TRBD2 as a possible D gene (6 bases). The CDR3 loop spans 16 amino acids. Trimming stripped 2 bases from V and 7 bases from J, with 18 bases between. Germline lookup yields CDR1 MNHEY and CDR2 SVGEGT. For the CDR3, the DNA is TGTGCCAGCAGTTACCCCCTAGCGACCTTTGAGAATGAGCAGTTCTTC. Its translation: CASSYPLATFENEQFF.

In its sample, this clonotype was seen once. This chain joins TRBV12-3 or TRBV12-4 and TRBJ2-1, with D unclear. The J call could be wrong; TRBJ2-5 is a better fit for the DNA end. The CDR3 is 13 residues long. The CDR3 sequence: CASSPLFGETQYF. The CDR3 bases are TGTGCCAGCAGTCCCCTCTTCGGGGAGACCCAGTACTTC.

This clonotype was seen at least ten times. The chain has TRBV29-1 and TRBJ2-7, with 10 nucleotides matching TRBD2. This CDR3 contains 16 residues. The germline V gene encodes CDR1 SQVTM and CDR2 ANQGSEA. V gave up 2 bases and J gave up 3 bases; unmatched junction bases: 10. CDR3 loop: CSVETEPTSGYYEQYF. DNA for the CDR3: TGCAGCGTTGAAACCGAGCCGACTAGCGGGTACTACGAGCAGTACTTC.

The V and J genes are TRBV7-2 and TRBJ2-2, with D unresolved. Deletions cut 4 bases from V and 4 bases from J, with 7 bases between. CDR1 and CDR2 (germline): SGHTA, FQGNSA. This CDR3 has 13 residues. CDR3 sequence (DNA): TGTGCCAGCAGCTCCTACGTCACCGGGGAGCTGTTTTTT. Its protein product is CASSSYVTGELFF.